Listed below are T cell receptor beta chains from one sample, sequenced in a study of technical replicates of blood from several donors. The protocol was immunoSEQ multiplex PCR, while the TCRdb copy is restricted to in-frame clones and leaves out a portion. The data show about 73,000 clones, 90% seen once. Material: PBMCs. The origin of the receptors is a human donor in good health. Some clones in this sample may be carry-over from other donors' samples. The CDR3 runs from the conserved cysteine through the conserved F or W. A D gene is named only where the DNA matches it firmly. Size is omitted from some rows. Given values are once, few, many or a class for expanded clones.

size	D	V	J	DNA	CDR3
NA	TRBD2	TRBV27	TRBJ2-7	TGTGCCAGCAGTTTGGGGACTAGCCCCCTTTCTTCCTACGAGCAGTACTTC	CASSLGTSPLSSYEQYF
NA	NA	TRBV21-1	TRBJ2-7	TGTGCCAGCAGCATCCCTCCTCGCTACGAGCAGTACTTC	CASSIPPRYEQYF
NA	NA	TRBV5-3	TRBJ1-4	TGTGCCAGCCGAGGTCGCGGCAGGGCTAATGAAAAACTGTTTTTT	CASRGRGRANEKLFF
NA	TRBD2	TRBV9	TRBJ2-7	TGTGCCAGCAGCCTAACTAGCGGGAGGGGCGAGCAGTACTTC	CASSLTSGRGEQYF
NA	NA	TRBV2	TRBJ1-1	TGTGCCAGCAGTGACACCCAAGCAACTGAAGCTTTCTTT	CASSDTQATEAFF
NA	TRBD1	TRBV4-3	TRBJ1-2	TGCGCCAGCAGCCTCCAACCGGGACAGGCCTATGGCTACACCTTC	CASSLQPGQAYGYTF
NA	NA	TRBV5-4	TRBJ2-2	TGTGCCAGCAGCCCTGCGCGGGGAAACACCGGGGAGCTGTTTTTT	CASSPARGNTGELFF
NA	TRBD1	TRBV7-9	TRBJ2-7	TGTGCCAGCAGCTTAGCGCGTGCGACAGGGGTTACCGAGCAGTACTTC	CASSLARATGVTEQYF
NA	NA	TRBV7-8	TRBJ1-1	TGTGCCAGCAGCTTAGCGCGATTTTTCGGTGGTGAAGCTTTCTTT	CASSLARFFGGEAFF
NA	TRBD2	TRBV30	TRBJ2-3	TGTGCCTGGAGTGTCGATAGCGGGCTGAAAGATACGCAGTATTTT	CAWSVDSGLKDTQYF
NA	TRBD1	TRBV19	TRBJ1-1	TGTGCCAGTAGTACGGCGTTCGGTGGGGACAGGGGGCATAGGATCACTGAAGCTTTCTTT	CASSTAFGGDRGHRITEAFF
NA	TRBD2	TRBV7-2	TRBJ2-3	TGTGCCAGCAGCTTTAGCGGGGGGGCACGAACGCAGTATTTT	CASSFSGGARTQYF
NA	TRBD1	TRBV7-8	TRBJ1-2	TGTGCCAGCAGCTCCCTGACAGGGGGCAACTTGGCTGGCTACACCTTC	CASSSLTGGNLAGYTF
NA	NA	TRBV5-1	TRBJ1-2	TGCGCCAGCGGCTCGGGGGGGGTTGAGGTCGGCTACACCTTC	CASGSGGVEVGYTF
NA	TRBD1	TRBV7-3	TRBJ1-2	TGTGCCAGCAGCTCAGGACAGGGCTATGGCTACACCTTC	CASSSGQGYGYTF
NA	NA	TRBV6-6	TRBJ2-7	TGTGCCAGCAGTTACTCGGCGGAATACGAGCAGTACTTC	CASSYSAEYEQYF
NA	TRBD2	TRBV4-3	TRBJ2-2	TGCGCCAGCAGCCAATATCAAGCGGGGATCGCGAACACCGGGGAGCTGTTTTTT	CASSQYQAGIANTGELFF
NA	TRBD2	TRBV7-6	TRBJ2-7	TGTGCCAGCAGCTTGTACCCGGATAGCGGGAGGCGTTACGAGCAGTACTTC	CASSLYPDSGRRYEQYF
NA	NA	TRBV5-1	TRBJ1-2	TGCGCCAGCAGCTCGGGACTTGTGGGCTACACCTTC	CASSSGLVGYTF
NA	NA	TRBV9	TRBJ1-3	TGTGCCAGCAGTCGAGGAGGAAATTCTGGAAACACCATATATTTT	CASSRGGNSGNTIYF
NA	TRBD1	TRBV19	TRBJ1-6	TGTGCCAGTAGTCGGGACAGGGGAAATAATTCACCCCTCCACTTT	CASSRDRGNNSPLHF
once	TRBD2	TRBV5-4	TRBJ2-7	TGTGCCAGCAGGAACCCAGCGGGAGGGTCCTACGAGCAGTACTTC	CASRNPAGGSYEQYF
NA	NA	TRBV13	TRBJ2-1	TGTGCCAGCAGCTTAGAACCAGGGTGGAATGAGCAGTTCTTC	CASSLEPGWNEQFF
NA	NA	TRBV5-4	TRBJ2-1	TGTGCCAGCAGCTATTCATCATCCTACAATGAGCAGTTCTTC	CASSYSSSYNEQFF
NA	NA	TRBV19	TRBJ2-1	TGTGCCAGTAGTACGTTCACAGGGGGGGTGGAGTTCTTC	CASSTFTGGVEFF